The clone carrying this T cell receptor beta chain occurred many times. RNA transcripts yielded amplified TCR beta CDR3 regions. The primer set for the first-round RT-PCR of the TCR CDR3 was HTBI. TCRdb itself ran the multiplex PCR reads through MiXCR, one entry per CDR3 protein. The sample has approximately 400,000 distinct CDR3 sequences, around 20% seen once; the top ten hold around two fifths. This specimen comes from a study of T cells in Graves' hyperthyroidism and ophthalmopathy. Based on clinical symptoms, serum thyroxine and TRAb, thyroid ultrasound and orbital computed tomography, diagnoses were reached. Trimming took 7 bases from V and 9 from J, leaving 15 bases between them. CDR3 length equals 11 residues. From germline, CDR1 is DFQATT and CDR2 SNEGSKA (reference sequence).

The chain is built from TRBV20-1 and TRBJ1-1; D gene uncertain. Sequencing was performed on blood. The TCR was taken from a man aged 18 to 29 with Graves' ophthalmopathy. In DNA form, the CDR3 reads TGCAGTGAGACTAAGTACCCCCAAGCTTTCTTT. Translated, it gives CSETKYPQAFF.